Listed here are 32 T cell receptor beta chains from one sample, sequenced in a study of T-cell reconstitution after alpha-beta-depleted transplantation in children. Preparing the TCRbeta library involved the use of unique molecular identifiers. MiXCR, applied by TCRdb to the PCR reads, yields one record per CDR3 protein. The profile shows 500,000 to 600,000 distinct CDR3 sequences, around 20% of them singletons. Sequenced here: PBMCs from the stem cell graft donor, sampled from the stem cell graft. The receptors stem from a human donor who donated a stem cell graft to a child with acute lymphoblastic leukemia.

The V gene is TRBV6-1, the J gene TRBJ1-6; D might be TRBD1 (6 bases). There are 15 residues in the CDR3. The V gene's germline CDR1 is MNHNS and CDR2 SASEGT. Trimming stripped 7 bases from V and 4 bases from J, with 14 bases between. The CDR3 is CASTFEGQYNSPLHF. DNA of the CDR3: TGTGCCAGCACCTTTGAGGGACAATATAATTCACCCCTCCACTTT.

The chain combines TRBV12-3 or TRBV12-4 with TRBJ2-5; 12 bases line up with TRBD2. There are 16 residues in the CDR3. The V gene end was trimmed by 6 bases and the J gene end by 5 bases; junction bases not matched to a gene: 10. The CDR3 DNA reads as TGTGCCAGCAGCACCATTCTAGCGGGAGGGTGGGAGACCCAGTACTTC. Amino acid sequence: CASSTILAGGWETQYF.

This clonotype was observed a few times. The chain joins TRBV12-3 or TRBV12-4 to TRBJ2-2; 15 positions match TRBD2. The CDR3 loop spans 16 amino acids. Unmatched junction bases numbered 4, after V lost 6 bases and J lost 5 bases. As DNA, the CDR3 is TGTGCCAGCAGCAGGGGGACTAGCGGGAGGACCGGGGAGCTGTTTTTT. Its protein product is CASSRGTSGRTGELFF.

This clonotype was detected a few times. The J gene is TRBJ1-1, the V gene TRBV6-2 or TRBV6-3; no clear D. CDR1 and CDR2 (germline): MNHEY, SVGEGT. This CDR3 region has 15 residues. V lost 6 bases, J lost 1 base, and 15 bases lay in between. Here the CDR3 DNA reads TGTGCCAGCAGCGTGCAAGGCAGAGCGAACACTGAAGCTTTCTTT. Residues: CASSVQGRANTEAFF.

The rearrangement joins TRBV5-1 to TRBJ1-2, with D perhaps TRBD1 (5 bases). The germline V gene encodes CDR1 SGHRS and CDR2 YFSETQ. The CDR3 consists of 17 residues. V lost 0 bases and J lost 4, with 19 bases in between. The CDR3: CASSLDDLGRGTYGYTF. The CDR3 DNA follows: TGCGCCAGCAGCTTGGATGATCTGGGACGGGGAACCTATGGCTACACCTTC.

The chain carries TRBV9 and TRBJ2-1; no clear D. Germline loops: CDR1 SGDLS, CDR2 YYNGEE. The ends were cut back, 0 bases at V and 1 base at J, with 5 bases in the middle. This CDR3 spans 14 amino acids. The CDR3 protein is CASSVGHSYNEQFF. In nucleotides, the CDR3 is TGTGCCAGCAGCGTAGGGCATTCCTACAATGAGCAGTTCTTC.

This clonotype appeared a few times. CDR3 DNA sequence: TGCGCCAGCAGTCCGGGACAGGGTTTCGCTGAAGCTTTCTTT. It yields the protein CASSPGQGFAEAFF. This rearrangement joins TRBV4-1 to TRBJ1-1; 9 nucleotides align to TRBD1. Germline V gene data show CDR1 as MGHRA and CDR2 as YSYEKL. The junction had 8 bases not matched to a gene; V was cut back by 6 bases and J by 6 bases. This CDR3 spans 14 amino acids.

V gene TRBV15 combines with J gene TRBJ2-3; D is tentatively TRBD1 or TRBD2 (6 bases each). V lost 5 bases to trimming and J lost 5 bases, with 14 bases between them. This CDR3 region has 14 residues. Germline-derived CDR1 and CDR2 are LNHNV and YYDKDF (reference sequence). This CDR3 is CATSRLGGQDTQYF. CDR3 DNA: TGTGCCACCAGCCGCTTAGGGGGGCAAGATACGCAGTATTTT.

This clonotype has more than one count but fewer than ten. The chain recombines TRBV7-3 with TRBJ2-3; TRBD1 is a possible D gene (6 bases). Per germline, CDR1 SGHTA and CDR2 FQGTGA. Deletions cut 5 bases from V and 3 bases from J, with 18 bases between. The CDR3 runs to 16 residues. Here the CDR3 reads CASSTATGRGTDTQYF. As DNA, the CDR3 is TGTGCCAGCAGCACCGCGACAGGCCGAGGTACAGATACGCAGTATTTT.

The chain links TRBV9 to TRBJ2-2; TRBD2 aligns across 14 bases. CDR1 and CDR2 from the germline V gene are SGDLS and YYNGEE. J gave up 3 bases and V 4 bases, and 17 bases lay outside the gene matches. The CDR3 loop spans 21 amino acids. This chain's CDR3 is CASSPPGTSGRGTRDTGELFF. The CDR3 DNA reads TGTGCCAGCAGCCCTCCCGGGACTAGCGGGAGAGGAACACGGGACACCGGGGAGCTGTTTTTT.

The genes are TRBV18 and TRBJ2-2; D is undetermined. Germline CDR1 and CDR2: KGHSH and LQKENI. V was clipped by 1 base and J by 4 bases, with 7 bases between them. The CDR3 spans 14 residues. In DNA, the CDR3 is TGTGCCAGCTCACCACGCTATTTCACCGGGGAGCTGTTTTTT. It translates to CASSPRYFTGELFF.

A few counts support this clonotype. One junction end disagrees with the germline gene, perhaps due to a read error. In DNA form, the CDR3 reads TGTGCCAGCAGCTTAAGGGACACTGAAGCTTTCTTT. Its protein product is CASSLRDTEAFF. The chain has TRBV5-1 and TRBJ1-1; D not certain. This CDR3 has 12 residues. The germline V gene encodes CDR1 SGHRS and CDR2 YFSETQ.

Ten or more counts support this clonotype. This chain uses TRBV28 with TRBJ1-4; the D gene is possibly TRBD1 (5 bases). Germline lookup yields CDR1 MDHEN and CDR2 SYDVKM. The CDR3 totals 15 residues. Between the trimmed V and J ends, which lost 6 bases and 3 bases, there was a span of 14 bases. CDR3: CASSSQGVSNEKLFF. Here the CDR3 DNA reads TGTGCCAGCAGCTCGCAGGGAGTTTCTAATGAAAAACTGTTTTTT. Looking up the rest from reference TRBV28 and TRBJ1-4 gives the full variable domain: DVKVTQSSRYLVKRTGEKVFLECVQDMDHENMFWYRQDPGLGLRLIYFSYDVKMKEKGDIPEGYSVSREKKERFSLILESASTNQTSMYLCASSSQGVSNEKLFFGSGTQLSVL.

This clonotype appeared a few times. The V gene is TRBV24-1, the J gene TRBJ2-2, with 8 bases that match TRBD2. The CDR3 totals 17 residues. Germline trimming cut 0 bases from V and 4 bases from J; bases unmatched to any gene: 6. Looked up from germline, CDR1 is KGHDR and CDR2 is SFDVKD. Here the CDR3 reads CATSDLPGAGATGELFF. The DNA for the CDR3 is TGTGCCACCAGTGATTTGCCGGGAGCGGGAGCCACCGGGGAGCTGTTTTTT.

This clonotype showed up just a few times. The CDR3 bases are TGTGCCAGCAGCGTAGGTACAGGGGGATATAACTATGGCTACACCTTC. It translates to CASSVGTGGYNYGYTF. J is TRBJ1-2 and V is TRBV9; TRBD1 matches 8 bases. The CDR3 totals 16 residues. CDR1 SGDLS and CDR2 YYNGEE come from the germline V gene. The junction had 5 bases not matched to a gene; V was cut back by 0 bases and J by 1 base.

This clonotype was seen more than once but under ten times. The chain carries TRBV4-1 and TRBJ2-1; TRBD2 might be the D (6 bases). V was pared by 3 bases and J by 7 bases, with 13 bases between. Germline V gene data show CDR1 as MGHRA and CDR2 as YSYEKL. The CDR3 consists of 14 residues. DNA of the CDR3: TGCGCCAGCAGCCAGGAGGGCCGAGGTAATGAGCAGTTCTTC. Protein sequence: CASSQEGRGNEQFF.

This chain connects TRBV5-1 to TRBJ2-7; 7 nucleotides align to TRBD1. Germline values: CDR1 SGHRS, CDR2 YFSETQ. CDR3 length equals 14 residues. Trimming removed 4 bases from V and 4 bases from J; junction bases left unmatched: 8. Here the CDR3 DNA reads TGCGCCAGCAGCCCGGGACAGACCCGGTACGAGCAGTACTTC. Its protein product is CASSPGQTRYEQYF.

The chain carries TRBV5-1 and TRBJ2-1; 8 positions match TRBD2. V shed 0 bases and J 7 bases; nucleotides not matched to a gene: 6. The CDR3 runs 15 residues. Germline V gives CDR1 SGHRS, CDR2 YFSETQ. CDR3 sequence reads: CASSLDGTSYNEQFF. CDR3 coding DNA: TGCGCCAGCAGCTTGGATGGGACTAGTTATAATGAGCAGTTCTTC. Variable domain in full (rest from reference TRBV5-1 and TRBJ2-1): KAGVTQTPRYLIKTRGQQVTLSCSPISGHRSVSWYQQTPGQGLQFLFEYFSETQRNKGNFPGRFSGRQFSNSRSEMNVSTLELGDSALYLCASSLDGTSYNEQFFGPGTRLTVL.

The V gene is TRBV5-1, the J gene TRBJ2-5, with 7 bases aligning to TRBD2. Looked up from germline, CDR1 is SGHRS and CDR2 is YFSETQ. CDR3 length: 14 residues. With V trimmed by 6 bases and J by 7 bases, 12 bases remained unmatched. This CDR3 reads CASNDGGFRGTQYF. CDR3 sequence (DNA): TGCGCCAGCAACGACGGGGGGTTCCGCGGGACCCAGTACTTC.

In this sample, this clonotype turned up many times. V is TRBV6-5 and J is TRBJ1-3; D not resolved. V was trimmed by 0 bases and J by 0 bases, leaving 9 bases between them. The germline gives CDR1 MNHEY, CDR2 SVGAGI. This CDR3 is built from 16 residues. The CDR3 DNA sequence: TGTGCCAGCAGTTACTCTGGCACACACTCTGGAAACACCATATATTTT. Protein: CASSYSGTHSGNTIYF.

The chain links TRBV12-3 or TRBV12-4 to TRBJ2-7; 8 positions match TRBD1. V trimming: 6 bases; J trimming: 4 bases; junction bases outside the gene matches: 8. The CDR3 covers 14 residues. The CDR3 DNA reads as TGTGCCAGCAGAACTGCAGGGGGCGGATACGAGCAGTACTTC. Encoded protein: CASRTAGGGYEQYF.

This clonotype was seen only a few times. CDR3 protein: CASSLTGKTGELFF. In nucleotides, the CDR3 is TGTGCCAGCAGTTTGACAGGGAAGACCGGGGAGCTGTTTTTT. The V call is TRBV7-3, the J call TRBJ2-2, with 7 nucleotides matching TRBD1. The CDR3 has 14 residues. Per germline, CDR1 SGHTA and CDR2 FQGTGA. V lost 6 bases, J lost 5 bases, and 6 bases stayed unmatched. The entire variable domain, with the rest obtained from reference TRBV7-3 and TRBJ2-2, is as follows: GAGVSQTPSNKVTEKGKYVELRCDPISGHTALYWYRQSLGQGPEFLIYFQGTGAADDSGLPNDRFFAVRPEGSVSTLKIQRTERGDSAVYLCASSLTGKTGELFFGEGSRLTVL.

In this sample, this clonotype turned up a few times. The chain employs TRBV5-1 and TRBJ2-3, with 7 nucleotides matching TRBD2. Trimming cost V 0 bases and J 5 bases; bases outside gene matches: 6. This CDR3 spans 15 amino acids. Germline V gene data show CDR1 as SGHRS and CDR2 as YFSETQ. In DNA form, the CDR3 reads TGCGCCAGCAGCTTGGCCGGGACTATCGTAGATACGCAGTATTTT. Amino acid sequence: CASSLAGTIVDTQYF.

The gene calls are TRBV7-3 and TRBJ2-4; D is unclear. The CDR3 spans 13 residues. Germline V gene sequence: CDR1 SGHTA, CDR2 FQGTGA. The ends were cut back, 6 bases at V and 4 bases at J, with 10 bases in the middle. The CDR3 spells CASSAGRKNIQYF. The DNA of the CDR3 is TGTGCCAGCAGTGCTGGACGGAAAAACATTCAGTACTTC.

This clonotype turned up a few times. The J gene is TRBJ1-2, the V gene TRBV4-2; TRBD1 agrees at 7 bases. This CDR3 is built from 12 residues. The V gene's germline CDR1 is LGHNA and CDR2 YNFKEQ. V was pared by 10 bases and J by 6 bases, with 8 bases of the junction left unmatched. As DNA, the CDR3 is TGTGCCACCCTGACAGGGCGGGATGGCTACACCTTC. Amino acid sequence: CATLTGRDGYTF.

CDR3 in DNA: TGCGCCAGCAGCCGACGGTTGACCCGGGACAGGGGCTACGAGCAGTACTTC. The encoded protein is CASSRRLTRDRGYEQYF. This sequence joins TRBV5-1 and TRBJ2-7; TRBD1 matches 10 bases. Germline V gene sequence: CDR1 SGHRS, CDR2 YFSETQ. The CDR3 runs to 17 residues. The ends lost 4 bases at V and 3 bases at J; junction bases unmatched: 13.

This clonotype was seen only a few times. CDR3 sequence: CASRPSAAYEQYF. In DNA form, the CDR3 reads TGTGCCAGCAGGCCTTCGGCTGCCTACGAGCAGTACTTC. The chain is built from TRBV12-3 or TRBV12-4 and TRBJ2-7, with D unresolved. This CDR3 is built from 13 residues. Trimming removed 6 bases at V and 2 bases at J, with 11 bases between.

The CDR3: CASSLSSGGNYNEQFF. The CDR3, as DNA: TGTGCCAGCAGTTTATCATCAGGGGGGAACTACAATGAGCAGTTCTTC. The chain couples TRBV27 to TRBJ2-1; possibly TRBD1 for D (7 bases). V was shortened by 0 bases and J by 3 bases, with 12 bases between the two germline ends. The CDR3 sequence is 16 residues long. From germline, CDR1 is MNHEY and CDR2 SMNVEV (reference sequence).

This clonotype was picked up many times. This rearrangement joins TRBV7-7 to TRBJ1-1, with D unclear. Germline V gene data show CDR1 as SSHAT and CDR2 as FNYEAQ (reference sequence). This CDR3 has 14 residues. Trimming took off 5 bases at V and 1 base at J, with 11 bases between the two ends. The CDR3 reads CASSPRLTNTEAFF. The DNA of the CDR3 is TGTGCCAGCAGCCCAAGACTCACGAACACTGAAGCTTTCTTT.

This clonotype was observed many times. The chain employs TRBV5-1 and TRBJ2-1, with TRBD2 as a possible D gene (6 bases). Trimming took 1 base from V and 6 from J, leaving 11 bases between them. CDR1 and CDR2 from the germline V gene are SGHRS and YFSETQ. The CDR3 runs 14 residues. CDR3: CASSLTVGGNEQFF. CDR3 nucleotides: TGCGCCAGCAGCTTGACAGTGGGGGGCAATGAGCAGTTCTTC.

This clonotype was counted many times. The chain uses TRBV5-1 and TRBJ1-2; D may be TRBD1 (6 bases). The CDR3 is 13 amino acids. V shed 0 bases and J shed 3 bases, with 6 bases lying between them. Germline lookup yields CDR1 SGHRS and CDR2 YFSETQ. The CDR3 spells CASSLEGDYGYTF. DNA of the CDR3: TGCGCCAGCAGCTTGGAGGGGGACTATGGCTACACCTTC.

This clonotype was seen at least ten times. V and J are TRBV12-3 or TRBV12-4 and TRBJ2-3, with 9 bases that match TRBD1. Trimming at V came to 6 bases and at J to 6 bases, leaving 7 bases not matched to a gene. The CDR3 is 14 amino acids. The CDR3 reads CASSPGTGKDTQYF. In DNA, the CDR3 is TGTGCCAGCAGCCCCGGGACAGGGAAGGATACGCAGTATTTT.